The 22 T cell receptor beta chains listed next were all sequenced from one sample in a study of early T cells in non-severe SARS-CoV-2 infection. TCRdb reanalysed the 5' RACE reads using MiXCR and keeps one entry per CDR3 protein. Seen here are tens of thousands of distinct CDR3 sequences, over 12% observed once, and the top ten hold 3%. Sequenced input: whole blood. The receptor source for this set is an adult who was a healthcare worker with PCR-confirmed SARS-CoV-2 infection or an uninfected control (not recorded which).

As regards this clonotype: One end of the junction does not line up with germline, which may come from a read error. This chain uses TRBV2 with TRBJ1-1, with TRBD1 as a possible D gene (5 bases). Per germline, CDR1 SNHLY and CDR2 FYNNEI. The CDR3 runs 13 residues. The CDR3 bases are TGTGCCAGCGGTGAAGCGGGGGGACGGATAGCTTTCTTT. It is translated as CASGEAGGRIAFF.

This clonotype was recorded many times. This chain uses TRBV7-2 with TRBJ1-6; D call uncertain. The germline CDR1 and CDR2 sequences are SGHTA and FQGNSA. The CDR3 extends over 17 amino acids. V was cut by 1 base and J by 2 bases, with 12 bases left in between. The CDR3 is CASSLGRRDPYNSPLHF. CDR3 DNA sequence: TGTGCCAGCAGCTTAGGCAGGAGAGATCCCTATAATTCACCCCTCCACTTT.

Ten or more counts support this clonotype. The rearrangement uses TRBV18 and TRBJ2-1; TRBD1 aligns across 7 bases. This CDR3 has 13 residues. Germline V gene lookup returns CDR1 KGHSH and CDR2 LQKENI. V was pared by 3 bases and J by 12 bases, with 8 bases of the junction left unmatched. The CDR3 reads CASSPTGDRGQFF. CDR3 coding DNA: TGTGCCAGCTCACCCACAGGGGACCGCGGGCAGTTCTTC.

The chain carries TRBV19 and TRBJ2-3, with 7 bases identical to TRBD2. The CDR3 runs 15 residues. Germline V lookup: CDR1 LNHDA, CDR2 SQIVND (reference sequence). V shed 5 bases and J 3 bases; nucleotides not matched to a gene: 8. The CDR3 loop reads CASSQRPAGTDTQYF. The CDR3 DNA reads TGTGCCAGTAGTCAACGTCCAGCGGGGACAGATACGCAGTATTTT.

This clonotype was counted between two and nine times. CDR3 in amino acids: CASSQTRKGNTEAFF. The CDR3 DNA follows: TGTGCCAGCAGCCAGACAAGGAAGGGGAACACTGAAGCTTTCTTT. V and J are TRBV7-2 and TRBJ1-1; unclear D gene. Looked up from germline, CDR1 is SGHTA and CDR2 is FQGNSA. The CDR3 consists of 15 residues. Trimming left V 5 bases short and J 1 base short, with 14 bases between.

This clonotype was observed a handful of times. CDR3 bases: TGCGCCAGCAGTGAAGGACGGCCGCGCGATACGCAGTATTTT. This encodes CASSEGRPRDTQYF. The chain is built from TRBV10-1 and TRBJ2-3; D ambiguous. Trimming stripped 3 bases from V and 6 bases from J, with 13 bases between. CDR3 size: 14 residues. CDR1 is WNHNN and CDR2 is SYGVQD in the germline V gene (reference sequence).

This clonotype was seen many times. The chain couples TRBV7-9 to TRBJ1-2, with TRBD1 matching 7 bases. Trimming removed 4 bases from V and 10 bases from J; junction bases left unmatched: 18. Germline CDR1 is SEHNR and CDR2 is FQNEAQ (reference sequence). There are 16 residues in the CDR3. The DNA of the CDR3 is TGTGCCAGCAGCTCTTCAGGTATAGGGACAGACGGTTTCTACACCTTC. It encodes CASSSSGIGTDGFYTF.

This clonotype was seen at least ten times. V is TRBV30 and J is TRBJ2-7; 12 positions match TRBD1. V shed 0 bases and J 9 bases; nucleotides not matched to a gene: 12. Per germline, CDR1 GTSNPN and CDR2 SVGIG (reference sequence). The CDR3 has 16 residues. CDR3: CAWSVLGTGGSLGQYF. In DNA, the CDR3 is TGTGCCTGGAGTGTACTTGGGACAGGGGGCTCCCTAGGGCAGTACTTC.

As regards this clonotype: The CDR3 does not end in the conserved phenylalanine or tryptophan, so this is likely a read error. For the CDR3, the DNA is TGCGCCAGCAGCCAAGATAAGGGGGTCACTAGCACAGATACGCAGTATTTA. Its protein product is CASSQDKGVTSTDTQYL. The chain employs TRBV4-1 and TRBJ2-3; a possible D gene is TRBD1 (6 bases). Germline assignment: CDR1 MGHRA and CDR2 YSYEKL. The CDR3 contains 17 residues. Trimming cost V 0 bases and J 0 bases, with 13 bases left between them.

This clonotype has at least ten counts. V usage is TRBV2 and J usage is TRBJ2-1; TRBD2 might be the D (6 bases). V lost 8 bases and J 3 bases, leaving 20 bases between the germline ends. CDR3 size: 16 residues. Per germline, CDR1 SNHLY and CDR2 FYNNEI. The CDR3 region is CASLIGWGENYNEQFF. The CDR3 nucleotides are TGTGCCAGCCTGATCGGGTGGGGGGAAAACTACAATGAGCAGTTCTTC.

This clonotype appeared many times. J is TRBJ2-3 and V is TRBV7-6, with 10 bases aligning to TRBD2. J lost 3 bases, V lost 3 bases, and 9 bases had no gene match. The V gene's germline CDR1 is SGHVS and CDR2 FNYEAQ. The CDR3 loop spans 17 amino acids. The CDR3 nucleotides are TGTGCCAGCAGCTTCAGCGGGAGGGCCCTCTTGACAGATACGCAGTATTTT. Translation gives CASSFSGRALLTDTQYF.

Only a few counts were recorded for this clonotype. The V call is TRBV11-3, the J call TRBJ2-1; D perhaps matches TRBD2 (6 bases). This CDR3 comprises 17 residues. V lost 1 base to trimming and J lost 1 base, with 14 bases between them. Germline V gives CDR1 SGHNT, CDR2 YENEEA. This CDR3 reads CASSLVRGGTSYNEQFF. The CDR3 DNA reads as TGTGCCAGCAGCTTAGTGCGGGGTGGTACATCCTACAATGAGCAGTTCTTC.

This clonotype was seen at least ten times. The V call is TRBV5-1, the J call TRBJ2-7; D not certain. Germline CDR1 and CDR2: SGHRS and YFSETQ. V lost 0 bases to trimming and J lost 0 bases, with 10 bases between them. The CDR3 has 15 amino acids. The CDR3 region is CASSLGSGNSYEQYF. The CDR3 DNA reads TGCGCCAGCAGCTTGGGATCGGGTAACTCCTACGAGCAGTACTTC. Looking up the rest from reference TRBV5-1 and TRBJ2-7 gives the full variable domain: KAGVTQTPRYLIKTRGQQVTLSCSPISGHRSVSWYQQTPGQGLQFLFEYFSETQRNKGNFPGRFSGRQFSNSRSEMNVSTLELGDSALYLCASSLGSGNSYEQYFGPGTRLTVT.

The chain links TRBV9 to TRBJ2-4; 8 nucleotides line up with TRBD1. V shed 5 bases and J 11 bases; nucleotides not matched to a gene: 9. This CDR3 contains 13 residues. Germline CDR1 is SGDLS and CDR2 is YYNGEE. CDR3 residues: CASSGRQGTFQYF. The CDR3, as DNA: TGTGCCAGCAGTGGCCGACAGGGGACTTTTCAGTACTTC.

This clonotype showed up many times. The chain carries TRBV7-3 and TRBJ1-6; 8 bases map to TRBD1. Germline CDR1 is SGHTA and CDR2 is FQGTGA. The CDR3 runs to 14 residues. Germline trimming cut 5 bases from V and 7 bases from J; bases unmatched to any gene: 4. The CDR3 DNA reads as TGTGCCAGCAGCACGACAGGGGCAAATTCACCCCTCCACTTT. Translating it yields CASSTTGANSPLHF.

This clonotype was counted ten times or more. Here the CDR3 DNA reads TGTGCCTGGAGTGCGGGACTGAACACCGGGGAGCTGTTTTTT. The encoded protein is CAWSAGLNTGELFF. The chain has TRBV30 and TRBJ2-2, with a tentative D call TRBD2 (6 bases). The CDR3 has 14 amino acids. Trimming stripped 1 base from V and 1 base from J, with 7 bases between. Germline-derived CDR1 and CDR2 are GTSNPN and SVGIG (reference sequence).

A note on this clonotype: Because the CDR3's place on the DNA is in doubt, the DNA is left out and the CDR3 is given as listed by TCRdb. The chain carries TRBV12-3 or TRBV12-4 and TRBJ2-5; the D call of TRBD1 is as the table states it, not checked on the DNA. The CDR3 spans 17 amino acids, including both terminal residues. CDR3: CASSFFGQGVEQETQYF.

The chain combines TRBV2 with TRBJ2-3, with unresolved D. V dropped 3 bases and J dropped 6 bases, with 4 bases sitting between them. The V gene's germline CDR1 is SNHLY and CDR2 FYNNEI. The CDR3 is 11 amino acids. CDR3 loop: CASSEYDTQYF. DNA for the CDR3: TGTGCCAGCAGTGAGTACGATACGCAGTATTTT.

This clonotype was counted ten times or more. The V call is TRBV29-1, the J call TRBJ2-2; tentative D call: TRBD2 (5 bases). V was shortened by 6 bases and J by 0 bases, with 17 bases between the two germline ends. This CDR3 comprises 16 residues. Germline V gene lookup returns CDR1 SQVTM and CDR2 ANQGSEA. In DNA form, the CDR3 reads TGCAGCGTCTCCGGGTCTAGCTGGTCGAACACCGGGGAGCTGTTTTTT. It codes for CSVSGSSWSNTGELFF.

The chain uses TRBV21-1 and TRBJ2-7. TRBV21-1 is shown as a pseudogene. The CDR3 is 14 residues long. CDR3 sequence reads: CASSNRRISYEQYF. CDR3 DNA: TGTGCCAGCAGCAATAGGCGGATCTCCTACGAGCAGTACTTC.

This clonotype has a count of ten or more. The chain is built from TRBV14 and TRBJ2-2, with 13 bases aligning to TRBD2. After removal of 4 bases from V and 4 bases from J, the junction contained 3 bases not matched to a gene. This CDR3 contains 16 residues. The germline V gene encodes CDR1 SGHDN and CDR2 FVKESK. Written as DNA, the CDR3 is TGTGCCAGCAGCCCCGGACTAGCGGGAGCCACCGGGGAGCTGTTTTTT. It specifies CASSPGLAGATGELFF. Full variable domain (outside the CDR3, taken from reference TRBV14 and TRBJ2-2): EAGVTQFPSHSVIEKGQTVTLRCDPISGHDNLYWYRRVMGKEIKFLLHFVKESKQDESGMPNNRFLAERTGGTYSTLKVQPAELEDSGVYFCASSPGLAGATGELFFGEGSRLTVL.

This clonotype has more than one count but fewer than ten. The gene calls are TRBV7-8 and TRBJ1-1, with D maybe TRBD1 (5 bases). This CDR3 region has 13 residues. Germline CDR1 and CDR2: SGHVS and FQNEAQ. The V end was cut by 3 bases, the J end by 1 base, with 6 bases between. As DNA, the CDR3 is TGTGCCAGCAGCTTTCAGGGGAACACTGAAGCTTTCTTT. It translates to CASSFQGNTEAFF.